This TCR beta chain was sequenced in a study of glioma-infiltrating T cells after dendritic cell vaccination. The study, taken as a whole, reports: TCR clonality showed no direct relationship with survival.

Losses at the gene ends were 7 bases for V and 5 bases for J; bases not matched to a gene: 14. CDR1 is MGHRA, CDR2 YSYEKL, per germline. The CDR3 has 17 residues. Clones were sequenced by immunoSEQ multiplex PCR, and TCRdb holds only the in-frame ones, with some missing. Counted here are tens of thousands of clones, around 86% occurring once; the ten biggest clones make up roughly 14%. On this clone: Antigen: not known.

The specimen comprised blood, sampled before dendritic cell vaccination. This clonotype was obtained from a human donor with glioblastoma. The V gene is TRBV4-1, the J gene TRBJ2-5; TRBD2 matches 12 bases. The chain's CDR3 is CASKTAGASGGAETQYF. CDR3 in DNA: TGCGCCAGCAAGACCGCGGGGGCTAGCGGGGGGGCGGAGACCCAGTACTTC.